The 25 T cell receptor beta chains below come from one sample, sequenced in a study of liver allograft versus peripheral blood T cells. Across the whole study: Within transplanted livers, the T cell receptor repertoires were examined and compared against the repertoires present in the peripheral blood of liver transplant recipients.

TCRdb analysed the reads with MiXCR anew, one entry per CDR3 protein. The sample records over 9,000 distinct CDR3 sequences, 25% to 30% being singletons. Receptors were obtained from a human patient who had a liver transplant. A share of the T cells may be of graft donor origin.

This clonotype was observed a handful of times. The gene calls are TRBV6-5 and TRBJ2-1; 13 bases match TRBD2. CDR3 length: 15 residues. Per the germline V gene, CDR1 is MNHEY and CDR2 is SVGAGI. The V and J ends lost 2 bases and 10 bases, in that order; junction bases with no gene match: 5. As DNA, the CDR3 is TGTGCCAGCAGTTACGGACTAGCGGGAGCAGGCGAGCAGTTCTTC. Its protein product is CASSYGLAGAGEQFF.

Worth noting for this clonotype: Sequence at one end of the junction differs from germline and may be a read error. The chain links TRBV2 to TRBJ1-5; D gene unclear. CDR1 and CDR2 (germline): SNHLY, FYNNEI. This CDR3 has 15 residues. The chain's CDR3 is CASRVGTEGNKPQHF. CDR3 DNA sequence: TGTGCCAGCAGGGTGGGAACCGAGGGCAATAAGCCCCAGCATTTT. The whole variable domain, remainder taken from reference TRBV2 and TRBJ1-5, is EPEVTQTPSHQVTQMGQEVILRCVPISNHLYFYWYRQILGQKVEFLVSFYNNEISEKSEIFDDQFSVERPDGSNFTLKIRSTKLEDSAMYFCASRVGTEGNKPQHFGDGTRLSIL.

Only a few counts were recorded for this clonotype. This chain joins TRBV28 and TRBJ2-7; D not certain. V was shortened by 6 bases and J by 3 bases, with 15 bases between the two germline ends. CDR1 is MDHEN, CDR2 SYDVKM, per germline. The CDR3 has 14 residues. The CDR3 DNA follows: TGTGCCAGCAGCTTAACTGGACCGGACTACGAGCAGTACTTC. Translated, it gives CASSLTGPDYEQYF.

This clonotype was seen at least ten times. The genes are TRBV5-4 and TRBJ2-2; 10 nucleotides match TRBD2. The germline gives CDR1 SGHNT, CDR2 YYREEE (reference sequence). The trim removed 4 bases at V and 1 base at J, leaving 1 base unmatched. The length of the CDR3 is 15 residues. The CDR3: CASSPSGGNTGELFF. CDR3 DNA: TGTGCCAGCAGCCCTAGCGGGGGGAACACCGGGGAGCTGTTTTTT. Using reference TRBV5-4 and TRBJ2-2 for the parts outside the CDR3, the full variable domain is ETGVTQSPTHLIKTRGQQVTLRCSSQSGHNTVSWYQQALGQGPQFIFQYYREEENGRGNFPPRFSGLQFPNYSSELNVNALELDDSALYLCASSPSGGNTGELFFGEGSRLTVL.

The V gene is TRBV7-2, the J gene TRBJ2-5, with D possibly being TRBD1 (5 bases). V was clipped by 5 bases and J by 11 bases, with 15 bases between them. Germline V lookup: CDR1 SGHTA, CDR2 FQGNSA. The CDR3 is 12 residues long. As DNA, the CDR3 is TGTGCCAGCAGCCCCCTCTCAGGGCGACAGTACTTC. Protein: CASSPLSGRQYF.

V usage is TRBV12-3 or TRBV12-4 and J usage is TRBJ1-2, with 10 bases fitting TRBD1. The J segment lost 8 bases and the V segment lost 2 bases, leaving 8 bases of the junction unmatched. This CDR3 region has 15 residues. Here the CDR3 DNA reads TGTGCCAGCAGTTTATTGGCGGGACAGGGGAGCGGCTACACCTTC. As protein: CASSLLAGQGSGYTF.

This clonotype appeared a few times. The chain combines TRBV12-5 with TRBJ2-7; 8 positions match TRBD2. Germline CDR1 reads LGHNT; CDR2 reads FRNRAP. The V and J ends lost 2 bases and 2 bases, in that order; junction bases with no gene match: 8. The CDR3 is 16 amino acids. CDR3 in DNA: TGTGCTAGTGGTTTGCGCCCGGGGGGGAATCCCTACGAGCAGTACTTC. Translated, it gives CASGLRPGGNPYEQYF.

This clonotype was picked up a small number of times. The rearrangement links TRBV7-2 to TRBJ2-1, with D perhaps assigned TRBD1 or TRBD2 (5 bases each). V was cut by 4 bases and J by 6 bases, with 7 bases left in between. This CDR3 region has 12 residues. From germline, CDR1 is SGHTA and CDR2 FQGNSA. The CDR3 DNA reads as TGTGCCAGCAGCTCAGGGAGCAATGAGCAGTTCTTC. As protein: CASSSGSNEQFF. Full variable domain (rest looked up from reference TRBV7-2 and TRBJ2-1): GAGVSQSPSNKVTEKGKDVELRCDPISGHTALYWYRQSLGQGLEFLIYFQGNSAPDKSGLPSDRFSAERTGGSVSTLTIQRTQQEDSAVYLCASSSGSNEQFFGPGTRLTVL.

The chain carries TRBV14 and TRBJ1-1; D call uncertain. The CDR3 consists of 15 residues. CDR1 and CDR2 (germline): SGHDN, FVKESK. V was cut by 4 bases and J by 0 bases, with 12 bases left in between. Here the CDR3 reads CASSPVRLVNTEAFF. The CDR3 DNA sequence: TGTGCCAGCAGCCCGGTAAGGTTAGTGAACACTGAAGCTTTCTTT.

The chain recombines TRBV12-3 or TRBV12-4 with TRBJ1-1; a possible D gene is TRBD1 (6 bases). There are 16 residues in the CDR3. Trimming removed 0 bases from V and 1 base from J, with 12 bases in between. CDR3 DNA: TGTGCCAGCAGTTTAGCAGGGGGATCCCCGAACACTGAAGCTTTCTTT. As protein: CASSLAGGSPNTEAFF.

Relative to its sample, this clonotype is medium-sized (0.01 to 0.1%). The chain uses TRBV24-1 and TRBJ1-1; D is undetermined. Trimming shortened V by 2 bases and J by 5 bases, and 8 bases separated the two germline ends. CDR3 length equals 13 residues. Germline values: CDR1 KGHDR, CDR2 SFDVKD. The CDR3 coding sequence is TGTGCCACCAGTGATTCGCGGGAGACTGAAGCTTTCTTT. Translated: CATSDSRETEAFF.

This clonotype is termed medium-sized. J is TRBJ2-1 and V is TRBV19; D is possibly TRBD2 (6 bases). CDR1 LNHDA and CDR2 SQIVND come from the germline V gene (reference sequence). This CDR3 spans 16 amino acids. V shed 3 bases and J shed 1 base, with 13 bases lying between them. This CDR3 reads CASSIQAGPSYNEQFF. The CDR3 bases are TGTGCCAGTAGTATTCAGGCGGGACCATCCTACAATGAGCAGTTCTTC.

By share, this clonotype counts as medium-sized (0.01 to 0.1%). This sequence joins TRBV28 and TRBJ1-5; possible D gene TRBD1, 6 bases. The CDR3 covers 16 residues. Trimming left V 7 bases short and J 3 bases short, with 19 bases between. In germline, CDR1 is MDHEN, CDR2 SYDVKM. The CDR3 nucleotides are TGTGCCAGCACCTCATCGGGGGGCAATAACAATCAGCCCCAGCATTTT. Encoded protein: CASTSSGGNNNQPQHF.

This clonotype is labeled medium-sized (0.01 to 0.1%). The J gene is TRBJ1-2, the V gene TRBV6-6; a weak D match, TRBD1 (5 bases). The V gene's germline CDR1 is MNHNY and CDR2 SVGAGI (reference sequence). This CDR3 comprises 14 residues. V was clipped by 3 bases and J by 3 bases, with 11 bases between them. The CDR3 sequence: CASSYFGRDYGYTF. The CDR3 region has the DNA TGTGCCAGCAGTTATTTCGGCAGGGACTATGGCTACACCTTC.

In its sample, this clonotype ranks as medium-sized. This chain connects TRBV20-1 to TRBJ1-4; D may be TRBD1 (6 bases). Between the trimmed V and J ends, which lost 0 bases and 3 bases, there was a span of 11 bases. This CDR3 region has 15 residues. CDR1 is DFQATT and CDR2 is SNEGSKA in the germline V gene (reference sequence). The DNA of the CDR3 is TGCAGTGCTAGAGATTCAGGGGTCGCTAATGAAAAACTGTTTTTT. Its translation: CSARDSGVANEKLFF.

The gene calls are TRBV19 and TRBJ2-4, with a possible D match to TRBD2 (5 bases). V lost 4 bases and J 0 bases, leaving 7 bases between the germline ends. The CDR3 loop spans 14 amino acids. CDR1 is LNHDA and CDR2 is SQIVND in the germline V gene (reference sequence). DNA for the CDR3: TGTGCCAGTAGTACGGGGTTAGCCAAAAACATTCAGTACTTC. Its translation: CASSTGLAKNIQYF.

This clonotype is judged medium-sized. The CDR3 region is CSVDRDREQFF. In nucleotides, the CDR3 is TGCAGCGTTGATCGGGACAGAGAGCAGTTCTTC. The rearrangement uses TRBV29-1 and TRBJ2-1; the match to TRBD1 covers 7 bases. From germline, CDR1 is SQVTM and CDR2 ANQGSEA. V was pared by 3 bases and J by 10 bases, with 3 bases of the junction left unmatched. This CDR3 is 11 amino acids long.

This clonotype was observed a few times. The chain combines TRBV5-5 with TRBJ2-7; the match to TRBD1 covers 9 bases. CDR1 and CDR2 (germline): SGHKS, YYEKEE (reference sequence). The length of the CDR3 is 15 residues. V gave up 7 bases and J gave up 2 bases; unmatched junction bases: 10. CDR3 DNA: TGTGCCAGCGAACAGGGGGCCCTCGGAGCCTACGAGCAGTACTTC. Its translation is CASEQGALGAYEQYF.

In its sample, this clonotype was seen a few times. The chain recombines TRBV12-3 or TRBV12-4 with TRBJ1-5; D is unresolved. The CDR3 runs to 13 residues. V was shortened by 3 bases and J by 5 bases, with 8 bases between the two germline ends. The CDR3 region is CASSFQEYQPQHF. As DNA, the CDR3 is TGTGCCAGCAGTTTTCAAGAATATCAGCCCCAGCATTTT.

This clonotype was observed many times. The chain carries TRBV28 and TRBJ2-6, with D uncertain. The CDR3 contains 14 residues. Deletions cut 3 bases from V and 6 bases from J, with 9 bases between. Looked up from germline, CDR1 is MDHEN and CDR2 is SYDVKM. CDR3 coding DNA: TGTGCCAGCAGTTTCACGGGCCCGGCCAACGTCCTGACTTTC. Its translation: CASSFTGPANVLTF.

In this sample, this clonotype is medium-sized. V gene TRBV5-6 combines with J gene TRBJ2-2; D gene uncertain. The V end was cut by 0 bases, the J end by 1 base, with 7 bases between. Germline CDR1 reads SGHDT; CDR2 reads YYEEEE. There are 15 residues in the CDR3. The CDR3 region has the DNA TGTGCCAGCAGCTTGGGACTGCTGAACACCGGGGAGCTGTTTTTT. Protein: CASSLGLLNTGELFF.

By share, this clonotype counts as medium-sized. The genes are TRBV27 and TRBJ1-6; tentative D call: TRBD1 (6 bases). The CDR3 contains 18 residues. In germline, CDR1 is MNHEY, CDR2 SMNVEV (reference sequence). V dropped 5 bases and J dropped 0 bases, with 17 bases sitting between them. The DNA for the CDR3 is TGTGCCAGCAGTCTAACGTTACAGGGTGTCTCCTATAATTCACCCCTCCACTTT. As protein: CASSLTLQGVSYNSPLHF.

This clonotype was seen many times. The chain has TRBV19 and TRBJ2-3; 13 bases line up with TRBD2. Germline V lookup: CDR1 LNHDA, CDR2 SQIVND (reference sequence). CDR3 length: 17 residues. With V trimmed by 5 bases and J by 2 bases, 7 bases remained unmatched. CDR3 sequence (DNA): TGTGCCAGTAGTTCACCGACTAGCGGGAGGTACACAGATACGCAGTATTTT. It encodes CASSSPTSGRYTDTQYF.

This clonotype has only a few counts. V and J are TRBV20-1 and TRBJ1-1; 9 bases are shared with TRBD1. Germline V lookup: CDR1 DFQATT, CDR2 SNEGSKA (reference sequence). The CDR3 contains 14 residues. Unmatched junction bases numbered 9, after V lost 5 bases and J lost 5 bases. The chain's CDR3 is CSAPEQGAGTEAFF. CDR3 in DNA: TGCAGTGCTCCCGAACAGGGGGCTGGGACTGAAGCTTTCTTT.

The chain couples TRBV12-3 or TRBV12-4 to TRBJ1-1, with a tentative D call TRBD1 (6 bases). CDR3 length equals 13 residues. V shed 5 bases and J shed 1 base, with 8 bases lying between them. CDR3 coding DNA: TGTGCCAGCAGTCCACAGGGGAACACTGAAGCTTTCTTT. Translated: CASSPQGNTEAFF.